This TCR beta chain derives from a study of T cell responses to AZD1222 COVID-19 vaccine. Points from the study as a whole: Nearly half of spike-specific TCRs reportedly go after variant regions that carry no mutations.

Worth noting for this clone: The target antigen is unknown.

Libraries were prepared by immunoSEQ multiplex PCR; TCRdb keeps only in-frame clonotypes and omits some of them. The repertoire holds about 50,000 clones, with 80% as singletons. The CDR3 loop spans 13 amino acids. V dropped 6 bases and J dropped 5; count of bases not matched to a gene: 8. Germline V gene lookup returns CDR1 SQVTM and CDR2 ANQGSEA. The chain links TRBV29-1 to TRBJ2-5; 8 bases fit TRBD1. The TCR sequence derives from an adult who received the AZD1222 COVID-19 vaccine. The specimen was peripheral blood, collected 28 days after the second AZD1222 dose. CDR3 coding DNA: TGCAGCGTGGCAGGACAGGGTTTGGAGACCCAGTACTTC. Amino acid sequence: CSVAGQGLETQYF. The entire variable domain, with the rest obtained from reference TRBV29-1 and TRBJ2-5, is as follows: SAVISQKPSRDICQRGTSLTIQCQVDSQVTMMFWYRQQPGQSLTLIATANQGSEATYESGFVIDKFPISRPNLTFSTLTVSNMSPEDSSIYLCSVAGQGLETQYFGPGTRLLVL.